This T cell receptor (beta chain) was recorded in a study of T cell repertoires in urothelial bladder cancer (dated by TCRdb to 2018 to 2020). Regarding the research as a whole: Clinical stages of the approximately twelve resected lesions were three cT0, three cTa, three cT1 and three cT2 or greater. The study compared TCR repertoire clonality in bladder tumors with that in benign bladder inflammation. Eleven to twelve patients who had bladder lesions and were undergoing transurethral resection were prospectively identified. A total of twelve resected bladder lesions, made up of urothelial carcinoma (UC+) and benign (UC-) specimens, were studied. General study outcomes and caveats: In carcinoma specimens, up to about 17% of infiltrating lymphocytes were accounted for by a single T-cell clone, compared with under 2.5% in benign specimens. The median percentage of tumor infiltrating lymphocytes was roughly 2.2% in carcinoma specimens and about 13% in benign specimens. Urothelial carcinoma specimens had a median of approximately 5,000 T cells, fewer than the median of roughly 26,000 seen in benign specimens.

The immunoSEQ assay was used to sequence the CDR3 region of the TCR beta chain. The authors processed their data as follows. For each specimen, T-cell fraction, clonal dominance and maximum TCR clone frequency were calculated. TCRdb limited this immuneACCESS table to in-frame rearrangements with V and J called. A share of clones is missing; checked studies link under half to unresolved V genes, and the rest is unexplained. V and J calls and clone size follow that table, whereas D and trimming were derived from the DNA. Present in this sample are roughly 8,800 clones, 50% to 75% of which were seen just once. About 34% of the sample rests with the top ten. This clone was counted a few times. The target of this receptor is not known. One base away there is no much larger clone; base qualities are not given. At transurethral resection, specimens of the bladder lesions were collected and then stored at -80C. DNA was isolated from bladder specimens obtained during transurethral resection.

Spanning cysteine to phenylalanine, the CDR3 consists of 15 amino acids. Of all the DNA, just the CDR3 is kept, 45 bases in frame from base 1. The sample consisted of tumor-infiltrating cells from bladder cancer. This receptor was identified in a human donor with urothelial carcinoma. This sequence uses TRBV1 and TRBJ1-1; TRBD1 is taken as the D call from the table, unchecked against the DNA. TRBV1 is deemed a pseudogene. The sequenced DNA: TGCACCAGCAGCCAAGATAAGGGACAACACACTGAAGCTTTCTTT. Its protein is CTSSQDKGQHTEAFF.